The 22 T cell receptor beta chains listed next were all sequenced from one sample in a study of blood T cell repertoires in COVID-19 (dated by TCRdb to about 2020). Libraries were made using the immunoSEQ multiplex PCR assay. In its TCRdb copy, this immuneACCESS table keeps in-frame sequences only and misses some clones. Where compared with another copy, unresolved V genes explain less than half of these, and the others have no known cause. This sample is represented by just over 35,000 clones; about 81% of them were singletons. The ten largest account for 35% to 50% of the sample. The specimen sequenced was peripheral blood. Receptors originate from a human donor in a cohort sampled during active or convalescent COVID-19. The donor label of this sample is uncertain.

The chain carries TRBV7-9 and TRBJ1-2; TRBD1 matches at 11 bases. This CDR3 spans 16 amino acids. CDR1 and CDR2 from the germline V gene are SEHNR and FQNEAQ (reference sequence). Unmatched junction bases numbered 5, after V lost 1 base and J lost 4 bases. CDR3 coding DNA: TGTGCCAGCAGCTTAGGAGGGACAGGGGGGCTCTATGGCTACACCTTC. The encoded protein is CASSLGGTGGLYGYTF.

CDR3 sequence reads: CASSVSGRGNIQYF. CDR3 sequence (DNA): TGTGCCAGCAGCGTTAGCGGGAGAGGGAACATTCAGTACTTC. The chain is built from TRBV9 and TRBJ2-4; 9 bases agree with TRBD2. Losses at the gene ends were 2 bases for V and 7 bases for J; bases not matched to a gene: 4. CDR1 SGDLS and CDR2 YYNGEE come from the germline V gene. CDR3 length: 14 residues.

The chain is built from TRBV19 and TRBJ1-5, with D possibly TRBD1 on 5 matching bases. The germline CDR1 and CDR2 sequences are LNHDA and SQIVND (reference sequence). V was pared by 9 bases and J by 7 bases, with 16 bases between. There are 13 residues in the CDR3. The CDR3 sequence: CASKQGSGQPQHF. The CDR3 nucleotides read TGTGCCAGCAAGCAGGGTTCCGGCCAGCCCCAGCATTTT.

The rearrangement uses TRBV30 and TRBJ2-7; D is ambiguous. Germline CDR1 GTSNPN, CDR2 SVGIG (reference sequence). Trimming shortened V by 1 base and J by 6 bases, and 7 bases separated the two germline ends. The CDR3 is 11 amino acids. The CDR3: CAWSARSEQYF. Written as DNA, the CDR3 is TGTGCCTGGAGTGCTCGGAGCGAGCAGTACTTC.

This clone was found once. This sequence joins TRBV4-1 and TRBJ2-1; the match to TRBD2 covers 10 bases. This CDR3 spans 15 amino acids. V dropped 2 bases and J dropped 7; count of bases not matched to a gene: 5. Germline CDR1 is MGHRA and CDR2 is YSYEKL. Here the CDR3 DNA reads TGCGCCAGCAGCCAACTAGCGGGAGCCCGGAATGAGCAGTTCTTC. The encoded protein is CASSQLAGARNEQFF.

The J gene is TRBJ1-4, the V gene TRBV9, with D hard to call. Trimming removed 4 bases at V and 5 bases at J, with 9 bases between. The CDR3 runs 13 residues. Germline lookup yields CDR1 SGDLS and CDR2 YYNGEE. The CDR3 bases are TGTGCCAGCAGCCCCCCCGGGAATGAAAAACTGTTTTTT. Protein sequence: CASSPPGNEKLFF.

The sample holds one count of this clone. This chain uses TRBV7-9 with TRBJ2-5; D possibly corresponds to TRBD2 (5 bases). This CDR3 has 14 amino acids. Trimming stripped 8 bases from V and 3 bases from J, with 16 bases between. The germline gives CDR1 SEHNR, CDR2 FQNEAQ (reference sequence). CDR3 amino acids: CASQRSGVEETQYF. The CDR3 DNA follows: TGTGCCAGCCAGAGGAGCGGAGTAGAAGAGACCCAGTACTTC. The full variable domain, in which reference TRBV7-9 and TRBJ2-5 provide the parts outside the CDR3, is DTGVSQNPRHKITKRGQNVTFRCDPISEHNRLYWYRQTLGQGPEFLTYFQNEAQLEKSRLLSDRFSAERPKGSFSTLEIQRTEQGDSAMYLCASQRSGVEETQYFGPGTRLLVL.

The J gene is TRBJ1-5, the V gene TRBV7-2; D may be TRBD1 (6 bases). Germline V lookup: CDR1 SGHTA, CDR2 FQGNSA. The CDR3 length is 15 residues. The germline V and J ends were trimmed by 4 bases and 6 bases, with 16 bases remaining between them. The CDR3 nucleotides read TGTGCCAGCAGCTCTCGTGGGGGACAAATTCAGCCCCAGCATTTT. This sequence encodes CASSSRGGQIQPQHF.

The genes are TRBV20-1 and TRBJ2-7, with a possible D match to TRBD1 (5 bases). Trimming removed 3 bases from V and 7 bases from J, with 10 bases in between. CDR3 length: 11 amino acids. Per the germline V gene, CDR1 is DFQATT and CDR2 is SNEGSKA (reference sequence). As DNA, the CDR3 is TGCAGTGCTAGTCGACAGAAGGAGCAGTACTTC. Protein product: CSASRQKEQYF.

The chain employs TRBV11-3 and TRBJ2-7; 7 nucleotides match TRBD2. The CDR3 is made up of 16 amino acids. Germline loops: CDR1 SGHNT, CDR2 YENEEA. V lost 1 base, J lost 5 bases, and 11 bases stayed unmatched. The CDR3 nucleotides read TGTGCCAGCAGCTTAGCCCCTGGCGGGAGCCTGAACGAGCAGTACTTC. Its protein product is CASSLAPGGSLNEQYF.

The chain recombines TRBV7-9 with TRBJ2-3, with D possibly TRBD1 on 6 matching bases. Between the trimmed V and J ends, which lost 5 bases and 3 bases, there was a span of 12 bases. This CDR3 contains 14 residues. The V gene's germline CDR1 is SEHNR and CDR2 FQNEAQ (reference sequence). This chain's CDR3 is CASSHTRGTDTQYF. In DNA form, the CDR3 reads TGTGCCAGCAGCCATACTAGGGGGACAGATACGCAGTATTTT.

The chain links TRBV5-1 to TRBJ2-7, with TRBD2 identical over 12 bases. CDR1 is SGHRS, CDR2 YFSETQ, per germline. Trimming at V came to 0 bases and at J to 2 bases, leaving 0 bases not matched to a gene. The CDR3 consists of 15 residues. CDR3: CASSLGTSGAYEQYF. The CDR3 nucleotides read TGCGCCAGCAGCTTGGGGACTAGCGGGGCCTACGAGCAGTACTTC.

The chain joins TRBV6-5 to TRBJ2-7; TRBD2 matches 7 bases. CDR3 length: 12 residues. Germline V gene lookup returns CDR1 MNHEY and CDR2 SVGAGI. The ends lost 8 bases at V and 1 base at J; junction bases unmatched: 2. The CDR3 coding sequence is TGTGCCAGCCGGGGAGGGTCCTACGAGCAGTACTTC. It codes for CASRGGSYEQYF.

For the CDR3, the DNA is TGTGCCAGCAGCTCGACGGGAGCTAGGGAGCAGTACTTC. Translated, it gives CASSSTGAREQYF. This chain connects TRBV11-2 to TRBJ2-7; D might be TRBD2 (6 bases). This CDR3 region has 13 residues. Germline V gives CDR1 SGHAT, CDR2 FQNNGV. Deletions cut 4 bases from V and 7 bases from J, with 14 bases between. Complete variable domain (other parts from reference TRBV11-2 and TRBJ2-7): EAGVAQSPRYKIIEKRQSVAFWCNPISGHATLYWYQQILGQGPKLLIQFQNNGVVDDSQLPKDRFSAERLKGVDSTLKIQPAKLEDSAVYLCASSSTGAREQYFGPGTRLTVT.

The genes are TRBV19 and TRBJ1-4; 11 bases align to TRBD1. CDR3 length equals 15 residues. V was pared by 5 bases and J by 4 bases, with 3 bases of the junction left unmatched. The germline V gene has CDR1 LNHDA and CDR2 SQIVND (reference sequence). As DNA, the CDR3 is TGTGCCAGTAGTTCTGGGACAGGGGGTAATGAAAAACTGTTTTTT. It encodes CASSSGTGGNEKLFF.

V is TRBV7-9 and J is TRBJ1-1; no clear D gene. This CDR3 has 12 amino acids. Trimming stripped 5 bases from V and 3 bases from J, with 7 bases between. The germline V gene encodes CDR1 SEHNR and CDR2 FQNEAQ (reference sequence). CDR3 protein: CASSQMDTEAFF. DNA for the CDR3: TGTGCCAGCAGCCAGATGGACACTGAAGCTTTCTTT.

This clone was observed a handful of times. The chain has TRBV5-1 and TRBJ2-7; 12 bases agree with TRBD1. The CDR3 sequence is 14 residues long. Per germline, CDR1 SGHRS and CDR2 YFSETQ. J was trimmed by 4 bases and V by 4 bases; bases with no gene match: 3. CDR3 sequence reads: CASSPGQGAYEQYF. DNA of the CDR3: TGCGCCAGCAGCCCGGGACAGGGGGCGTACGAGCAGTACTTC.

The genes are TRBV4-1 and TRBJ2-6; possible D gene TRBD1, 5 bases. Per germline, CDR1 MGHRA and CDR2 YSYEKL. This CDR3 region has 18 residues. V lost 5 bases and J 0 bases, leaving 17 bases between the germline ends. CDR3 DNA: TGCGCCAGCAGCGATAGGGGCGGAGTTATCTCTGGGGCCAACGTCCTGACTTTC. Its translation: CASSDRGGVISGANVLTF.

J is TRBJ1-6 and V is TRBV3-1 (or the pseudogene TRBV3-2); no firm D call. Germline V lookup: CDR1 LGHDT, CDR2 YNNKEL (reference sequence). Trimming shortened V by 0 bases and J by 8 bases, and 5 bases separated the two germline ends. CDR3 length equals 13 residues. CDR3 in amino acids: CASSQDIYSPLHF. Here the CDR3 DNA reads TGTGCCAGCAGCCAAGATATATATTCACCCCTCCACTTT.

This chain joins TRBV6-2 or TRBV6-3 and TRBJ1-2; 10 bases map to TRBD1. CDR3 length: 13 amino acids. The ends lost 5 bases at V and 7 bases at J; junction bases unmatched: 4. The V gene's germline CDR1 is MNHEY and CDR2 SVGEGT. CDR3 loop: CASSDGTGVGYTF. CDR3 DNA: TGTGCCAGCAGTGACGGGACAGGGGTTGGCTACACCTTC.

V gene TRBV7-2 combines with J gene TRBJ1-2, with a weak D call TRBD1 (5 bases). The V gene lost 3 bases and the J gene lost 4 bases, with 9 bases spanning the gap. This CDR3 spans 13 amino acids. Per germline, CDR1 SGHTA and CDR2 FQGNSA. The CDR3 DNA sequence: TGTGCCAGCAGCTTTGGCAGGGCCTATGGCTACACCTTC. Translating gives CASSFGRAYGYTF.

This clone was seen just once. The chain has TRBV5-8 and TRBJ2-5; TRBD2 is a possible D gene (5 bases). Germline CDR1 reads SGHTS; CDR2 reads YDEGEE. This CDR3 has 13 amino acids. Trimming pared 2 bases from V and 5 bases from J, leaving 10 bases between. CDR3 sequence (DNA): TGTGCCAGCAGCTTAGAGGGTAGGGAGACCCAGTACTTC. Translating gives CASSLEGRETQYF. The entire variable domain, with the rest obtained from reference TRBV5-8 and TRBJ2-5, is as follows: EAGVTQSPTHLIKTRGQQATLRCSPISGHTSVYWYQQALGLGLQFLLWYDEGEERNRGNFPPRFSGRQFPNYSSELNVNALELEDSALYLCASSLEGRETQYFGPGTRLLVL.